Listed below are T cell receptor beta chains from one sample, sequenced in a study of cytomegalovirus exposure and HLA in healthy donors. Using immunoSEQ multiplex PCR, the repertoire was profiled, and TCRdb retains in-frame clones only, with some absent. The sample yields some 96,000 clones, of which the top ten take up about 3.4%. Sequenced sample: PBMCs. The source of these receptors is a woman aged 25 to 39 in good health and CMV-seronegative. CDR3s leave out the opening cysteine and the closing phenylalanine or tryptophan. Size is stated for part of the rows, as once, few or many counts, or as a class when the clone is expanded.

v_gene | abundance | CDR3aa
TRBV5-4 | . | ASSLRGYGYT
TRBV19 | . | ASSIIPSGRRGEQF
TRBV29-1 | . | SVLQGGNTEAF
TRBV5-1 | . | ASSGHSNTEAF
TRBV28 | . | ASSLAGGFMVAAFGYEQY
TRBV5-1 | . | ASSPRGGQTGELF
TRBV14 | . | ASSPGTSGYT
TRBV9 | . | ASAPRGQGSPYEQY
TRBV5-1 | . | ASSPWTGGSNTEAF
TRBV6-6 | . | ASSPGTGRYEQY
TRBV19 | . | ASSANRQGDQPQH
TRBV19 | . | ASSIGAGLLNTEAF
TRBV5-8 | medium-sized | ASSWPMQGFPMNTEAF
TRBV7-8 | . | ASSFGGFTDTQY
TRBV2 | . | ASRKGDRSTSPLYEQY
TRBV28 | . | ASSYDNTDTQY